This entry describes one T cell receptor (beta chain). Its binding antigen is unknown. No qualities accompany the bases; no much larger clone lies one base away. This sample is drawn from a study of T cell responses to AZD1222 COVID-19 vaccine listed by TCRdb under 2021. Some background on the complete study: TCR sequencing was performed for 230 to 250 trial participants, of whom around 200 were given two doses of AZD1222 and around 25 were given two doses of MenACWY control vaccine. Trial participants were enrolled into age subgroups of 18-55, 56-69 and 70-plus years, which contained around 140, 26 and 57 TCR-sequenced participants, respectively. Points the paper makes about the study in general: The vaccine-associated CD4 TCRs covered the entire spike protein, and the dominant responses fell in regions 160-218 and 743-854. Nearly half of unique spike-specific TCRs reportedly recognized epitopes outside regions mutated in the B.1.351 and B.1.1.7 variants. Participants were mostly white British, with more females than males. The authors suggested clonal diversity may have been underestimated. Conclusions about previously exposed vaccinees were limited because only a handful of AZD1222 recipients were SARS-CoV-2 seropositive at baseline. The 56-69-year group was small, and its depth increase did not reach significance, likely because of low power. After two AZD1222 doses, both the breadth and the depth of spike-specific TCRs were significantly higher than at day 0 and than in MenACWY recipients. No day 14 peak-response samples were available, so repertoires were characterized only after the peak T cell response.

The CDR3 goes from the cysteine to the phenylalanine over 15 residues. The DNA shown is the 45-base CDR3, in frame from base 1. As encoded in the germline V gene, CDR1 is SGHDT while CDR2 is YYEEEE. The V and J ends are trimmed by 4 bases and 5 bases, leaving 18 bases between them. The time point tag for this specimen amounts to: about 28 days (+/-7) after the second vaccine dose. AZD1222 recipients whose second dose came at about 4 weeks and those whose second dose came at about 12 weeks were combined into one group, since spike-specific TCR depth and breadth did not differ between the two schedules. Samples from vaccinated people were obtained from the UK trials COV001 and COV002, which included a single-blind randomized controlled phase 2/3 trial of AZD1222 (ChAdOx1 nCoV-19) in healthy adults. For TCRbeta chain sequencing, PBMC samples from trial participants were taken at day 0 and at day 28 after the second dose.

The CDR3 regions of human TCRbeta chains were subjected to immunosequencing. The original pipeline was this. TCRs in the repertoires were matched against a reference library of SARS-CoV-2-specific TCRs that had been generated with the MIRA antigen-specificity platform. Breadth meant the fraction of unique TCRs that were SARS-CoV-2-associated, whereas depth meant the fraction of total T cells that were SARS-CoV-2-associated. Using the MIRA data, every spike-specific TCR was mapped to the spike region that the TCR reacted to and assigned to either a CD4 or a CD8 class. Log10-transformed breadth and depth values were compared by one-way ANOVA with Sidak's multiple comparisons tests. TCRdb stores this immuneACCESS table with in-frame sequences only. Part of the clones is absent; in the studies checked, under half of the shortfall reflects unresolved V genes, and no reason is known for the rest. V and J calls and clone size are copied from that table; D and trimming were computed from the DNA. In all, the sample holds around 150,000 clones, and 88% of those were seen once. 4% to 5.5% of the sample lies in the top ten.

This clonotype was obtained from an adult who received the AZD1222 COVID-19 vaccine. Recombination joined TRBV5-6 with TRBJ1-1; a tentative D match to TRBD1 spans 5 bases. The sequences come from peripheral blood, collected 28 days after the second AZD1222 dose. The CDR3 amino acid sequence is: CASSLAVRRETEAFF. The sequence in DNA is TGTGCCAGCAGCCTGGCCGTCCGCAGGGAGACTGAAGCTTTCTTT. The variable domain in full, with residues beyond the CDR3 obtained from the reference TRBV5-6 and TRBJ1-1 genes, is DAGVTQSPTHLIKTRGQQVTLRCSPKSGHDTVSWYQQALGQGPQFIFQYYEEEERQRGNFPDRFSGHQFPNYSSELNVNALLLGDSALYLCASSLAVRRETEAFFGQGTRLTVV.